This TCR beta chain stems from a study of shared clonotypes between healthy human individuals (dated by TCRdb to about 2020). At the level of the whole study: The cohort included three men and a couple of women between 18 and 49 years of age. For each donor, CD4 naive and CD4 memory were each run on three plates, CD8 naive on two plates, and CD8 memory on one plate. The study deeply sequenced blood TCR repertoires of about 5 healthy adults to estimate repertoire size and the extent of clonotype sharing between individuals. To increase sequencing depth and limit assay-specific biases, different laboratories used diverse techniques to prepare libraries and sequence TCR repertoires. Between about 0.8 and 9 billion PBMCs per donor were obtained by leukapheresis.

Overall study results and their limits: Sampling was limited to blood, and TCR repertoires in tissue likely differ from TCR repertoires in blood. Clonotypes shared by all four sorted-subset donors showed higher generation probabilities than non-shared clonotypes. Larger estimated clonotype richness was generally found for naive subsets than for memory subsets. Because the study included only a small number of donors, the genetic and exposure-history diversity represented was limited. Even with the large sequencing depth, rarefaction of the sorted-subset datasets indicated that sequencing was incomplete. Pairwise subsampling indicated that sequencing depth was expected to affect the degree of clonotype sharing among donors. Sharing across a handful of donors was observed for about 5% of naive CD4, 3.5% of naive CD8, over 2% of memory CD4, and roughly 0.4% of memory CD8 clonotypes.

CDR1 MNHNS and CDR2 SASEGT were looked up in the germline V gene. The junction shows trimming of 6 bases on V and 4 bases on J, plus 18 bases between the germline ends. The CDR3 spans 15 residues, from the cysteine through the phenylalanine. Only CDR3 DNA remains: 45 bases, in frame from the first base. The donors were healthy, HIV-negative adults with no recently reported acute infections or vaccinations. All donors were Caucasian adults living in Nashville, Tennessee, USA. CD4+ T cells were enriched by magnetic negative selection, after which naive cells were positively selected on CD45RA and the negative fraction was taken as the memory subset. Blood was obtained by leukapheresis, after which PBMCs were separated by Ficoll-Histopaque density gradient centrifugation and cryopreserved in liquid nitrogen vapor phase. Analytical flow cytometry was used to check the purity and quantity of every magnetically sorted T cell population. Genomic DNA was isolated from every sorted fraction and measured by UV absorbance on a Nanodrop 2000c.

TCR CDR3 regions were amplified from genomic DNA by multiplex PCR using the deep immunoSEQ assay. Genomic DNA extracted from each cell subset was distributed evenly over all wells of several immunoSEQ 96-well plates, and each plate served as one replicate. For sorted subsets, 150 to 200 ng genomic DNA, equal to 30,000 or so T cell genomes, was loaded into each replicate PCR. Purified libraries were measured with a Qubit 3.0 fluorometer, size-checked on a Bioanalyzer 2100, and measured again with the KAPA Library Quantification kit. Each immunoSEQ 96-well plate was sequenced on its own single-read 150-cycle Illumina NextSeq 550 flow cell. For the original study's pipeline: Because only junctional sequences without quality scores were contained in the immunoSEQ output, filtering matching that applied to full-length reads could not be performed. To assign V/J genes and CDR3, sequences were annotated using PyIR, a Python wrapper for IgBLAST v1.9, with IMGT germline references. Any read was removed if the V/J assignment was weak (E-value above 1e-6), the CDR3 was missing, or the read contained stop codons, out-of-frame junctions, or ambiguous translated residues. V3J clonotypes were defined by identical inferred V gene, J gene, and CDR3 amino acid sequence. To compute the percentage overlap between repertoires, the number of shared unique clonotypes was divided by the size of the smaller repertoire. Richness of each repertoire was evaluated using RTK rarefaction, the Chao1 estimator, and Recon v2.1 estimates of unobserved clonotypes. Generation probabilities were computed with OLGA for all TCRbeta clonotypes obtained by the gDNA method from several donors. TCRdb carries this immuneACCESS record with in-frame sequences only. Its versions omit some clonotypes, under half of them owing to an unresolved V gene in the studies checked, with the rest unexplained. For V, J and clone size, that table is used; D and trimming come from the DNA. Here the sample has roughly 2 million clones; nearly 97% occur a single time. 0.13% of the sample lies in the top ten.

With regard to this clone: Its antigen is still unknown. Base qualities were left out, and no much larger clone turns up one base away.

The rearrangement combines TRBV6-1 with TRBJ1-2; TRBD1 is possibly the D segment (5 matching bases). The specimen sequenced was naive CD4+ T cells sorted from blood. Read against the paper, the sample's cell subset or site label means: CD45RA+ positively selected. The source is a man between 18 and 29 years old in good health. The nucleotides read TGTGCCAGCAGCTCGATCGTCGGCACAGGCTATGGCTACACCTTC. It is translated as CASSSIVGTGYGYTF.